The clone carrying this T cell receptor (beta chain) was counted many times. Its antigen is currently unknown. The source of the sample is a study of T cells after posttransplantation cyclophosphamide. A marrow graft followed busulfan-fludarabine conditioning, with cyclophosphamide on days +3 and +4. After removal of 5 bases from V and 6 bases from J, the junction contained 4 bases not matched to a gene. Germline V gives CDR1 SGHTA, CDR2 FQGNSA. There are 13 residues in the CDR3. Using immunoSEQ multiplex PCR, the repertoire was profiled, and TCRdb retains in-frame clones only, with some absent. This sample carries more than 7,000 clones, none of them present only once. General observations from the study: Donor CD8+ memory clones often dominated recipient blood repertoires at later times.

This specimen was PBMCs, taken 350 to 370 days after allogeneic stem cell transplant with posttransplant cyclophosphamide. The origin of this receptor is a male patient between 45 and 60 years old who received an allogeneic stem cell transplant from a related donor and was CMV-positive. Some of the T cells might come from the graft donor. The rearrangement joins TRBV7-2 to TRBJ2-4; 7 bases are shared with TRBD1. The CDR3 region is CASSDGTVNIQYF. CDR3 nucleotide sequence: TGTGCCAGCAGCGATGGGACAGTAAACATTCAGTACTTC.